This T cell receptor beta chain was retrieved from a study of blood T cell repertoires in COVID-19. In the study overall: Donors in the United States, Italy and Spain gave samples during acute or convalescent COVID-19. PBMCs, B-cell-depleted T cells, or T cells were the source of the cDNA or gDNA that made up the material.

Study processing details: For nucleated cells, counts were estimated from reference gene primer amplification. Method: immunoSEQ multiplex PCR; TCRdb's copy keeps in-frame clones and lacks some. That table furnishes V, J and clone size, whereas the DNA furnished D and trimming. The sample consists of over 200,000 clones, over 80% of them appearing once. Trimming at V came to 3 bases and at J to 3 bases, leaving 5 bases not matched to a gene. The CDR3 sequence is 15 residues long. The germline V gene has CDR1 DFQATT and CDR2 SNEGSKA (reference sequence). This receptor was identified in a human donor in a cohort sampled during active COVID-19. Sequenced input: peripheral blood. V gene TRBV20-1 combines with J gene TRBJ2-2, with 9 bases identical to TRBD2. DNA for the CDR3: TGCAGTGCTAGTTTAGCGGGAGTTTACACCGGGGAGCTGTTTTTT. It translates to CSASLAGVYTGELFF.